One sample yielded the 16 T cell receptor beta chains listed below, sequenced in a study of vaccination effects on CD4 cells after COVID-19. Antigens of these TCRs are unknown. Measured with immunoSEQ multiplex PCR; TCRdb has only the in-frame clones, and not every one. The table records 50,000 to 70,000 clones, approximately 70% of them present only once. Upon completion of 10 to 11 days in culture, CD4+ T cells were isolated. Material: CD4+ T cells from PBMCs cultured without peptide, obtained before COVID-19 vaccination. The receptors come from a human donor who had a prior SARS-CoV-2 infection.

V is TRBV5-4 and J is TRBJ2-2; 8 nucleotides line up with TRBD2. The CDR3 loop spans 14 amino acids. Germline CDR1 reads SGHNT; CDR2 reads YYREEE (reference sequence). The V gene end was trimmed by 4 bases and the J gene end by 6 bases; junction bases not matched to a gene: 5. The chain's CDR3 is CASSRAGVAGELFF. CDR3 bases: TGTGCCAGCAGCAGAGCGGGGGTCGCCGGGGAGCTGTTTTTT.

This clone appeared a few times. V and J are TRBV6-2 or TRBV6-3 and TRBJ2-7; 8 bases are shared with TRBD1. Germline lookup yields CDR1 MNHEY and CDR2 SVGEGT. V lost 4 bases and J lost 2; bases outside the gene matches: 7. The CDR3 consists of 15 residues. CDR3 DNA: TGTGCCAGCAGTTTCGACAGGGGTTTTACCTACGAGCAGTACTTC. Amino acids: CASSFDRGFTYEQYF.

There are a few counts of this clone. The same CDR3 is also encoded by other DNA sequences in this sample. The chain recombines TRBV2 with TRBJ1-1; 7 positions match TRBD1. Germline CDR1 and CDR2: SNHLY and FYNNEI. The CDR3 contains 14 residues. Trimming removed 6 bases from V and 3 bases from J; junction bases left unmatched: 7. The DNA for the CDR3 is TGTGCCAGCAGCCTGACAGGGAAGGACACTGAAGCTTTCTTT. Amino acid sequence: CASSLTGKDTEAFF.

This clone has a handful of counts. The chain carries TRBV27 and TRBJ2-7; D gene unclear. This CDR3 contains 15 residues. Germline values: CDR1 MNHEY, CDR2 SMNVEV (reference sequence). The V and J ends lost 3 bases and 2 bases respectively, with 14 bases between them. CDR3 in amino acids: CASSFRYLEPYEQYF. CDR3 nucleotide sequence: TGTGCCAGCAGTTTCAGGTACCTGGAACCCTACGAGCAGTACTTC.

V and J are TRBV5-5 and TRBJ1-2; the match to TRBD1 covers 8 bases. Germline V gene sequence: CDR1 SGHKS, CDR2 YYEKEE (reference sequence). The CDR3 covers 15 residues. Trimming at V came to 3 bases and at J to 1 base, leaving 5 bases not matched to a gene. CDR3 sequence reads: CASSWTGRLNYGYTF. Written as DNA, the CDR3 is TGTGCCAGCAGCTGGACAGGGCGTCTTAACTATGGCTACACCTTC.

V is TRBV7-9 and J is TRBJ1-2; no clear D. The CDR3 extends over 13 amino acids. The germline V gene has CDR1 SEHNR and CDR2 FQNEAQ (reference sequence). The germline V and J ends were trimmed by 1 base and 6 bases, with 9 bases remaining between them. CDR3 residues: CASSLGGFHGYTF. In nucleotides, the CDR3 is TGTGCCAGCAGCTTAGGTGGATTCCATGGCTACACCTTC.

The chain joins TRBV7-6 to TRBJ2-7; a weak D match, TRBD2 (6 bases). Germline lookup yields CDR1 SGHVS and CDR2 FNYEAQ. The CDR3 sequence is 16 residues long. V was trimmed by 5 bases and J by 5 bases, leaving 22 bases between them. CDR3 amino acids: CASSEWGDQFFHEQYF. The CDR3 DNA follows: TGTGCCAGCAGCGAATGGGGGGACCAATTCTTCCACGAGCAGTACTTC.

The chain joins TRBV27 to TRBJ2-7, with D maybe TRBD1 (6 bases). The CDR3 totals 12 residues. The germline CDR1 and CDR2 sequences are MNHEY and SMNVEV (reference sequence). V gave up 7 bases and J gave up 2 bases, with 9 bases separating them. The CDR3 spells CASKGDAYEQYF. CDR3 nucleotides: TGTGCCAGCAAGGGGGACGCCTACGAGCAGTACTTC.

The V call is TRBV27, the J call TRBJ1-1; D uncertain. This CDR3 contains 13 residues. The V end was cut by 4 bases, the J end by 3 bases, with 9 bases between. Germline V CDR1 and CDR2: MNHEY, SMNVEV (reference sequence). The CDR3 bases are TGTGCCAGCAGTTCTAAACCCGACACTGAAGCTTTCTTT. Protein product: CASSSKPDTEAFF.

This clone was seen once. This chain uses TRBV3-1 (or the pseudogene TRBV3-2) with TRBJ2-7; D possibly corresponds to TRBD1 (5 bases). The germline gives CDR1 LGHDT, CDR2 YNNKEL (reference sequence). The CDR3 consists of 14 residues. The germline V and J ends were trimmed by 2 bases and 3 bases, with 11 bases remaining between them. This CDR3 reads CASSQRGSHYEQYF. Here the CDR3 DNA reads TGTGCCAGCAGCCAAAGGGGCAGTCACTACGAGCAGTACTTC.

This chain joins TRBV5-1 and TRBJ2-2, with TRBD2 as a possible D gene (6 bases). Per the germline V gene, CDR1 is SGHRS and CDR2 is YFSETQ. This CDR3 is built from 13 residues. The V end lost 3 bases, the J end lost 5 bases, and 8 bases lay between the germline ends. CDR3 sequence reads: CASSSGTTGELFF. The DNA of the CDR3 is TGCGCCAGCAGCTCCGGGACTACCGGGGAGCTGTTTTTT.

The chain links TRBV27 to TRBJ1-1, with unresolved D. The V end was cut by 5 bases, the J end by 3 bases, with 22 bases between. The germline gives CDR1 MNHEY, CDR2 SMNVEV (reference sequence). This CDR3 has 17 amino acids. The CDR3 nucleotides are TGTGCCAGCAGTCAAACCGCTCCGTTGTGGGTGGACACTGAAGCTTTCTTT. Translation: CASSQTAPLWVDTEAFF.

The chain couples TRBV7-9 to TRBJ1-1; D is unresolved. CDR3 length equals 11 residues. The germline CDR1 and CDR2 sequences are SEHNR and FQNEAQ (reference sequence). V lost 1 base to trimming and J lost 3 bases, with 0 bases between them. This chain's CDR3 is CASSLDTEAFF. The CDR3 DNA sequence: TGTGCCAGCAGCTTAGACACTGAAGCTTTCTTT.

V and J are TRBV4-2 and TRBJ1-1; no clear D. This CDR3 comprises 13 residues. CDR1 is LGHNA, CDR2 YNFKEQ, per germline. V gave up 0 bases and J gave up 4 bases, with 6 bases separating them. The CDR3 region is CASSQEGGTEAFF. The CDR3 region has the DNA TGTGCCAGCAGCCAAGAAGGTGGCACTGAAGCTTTCTTT.

The sample holds a few counts of this clone. This chain uses TRBV4-3 with TRBJ2-5, with 11 bases lining up with TRBD1. V shed 0 bases and J 4 bases; nucleotides not matched to a gene: 7. CDR1 LGHNA and CDR2 YSLEER come from the germline V gene. This CDR3 is built from 17 residues. The CDR3 nucleotides are TGCGCCAGCAGCCAAGAACCGGGACAGGGGGATGGAGAGACCCAGTACTTC. Translating gives CASSQEPGQGDGETQYF.

DNA for the CDR3: TGTGCCTGGAGCCGAGGATCTGATAATTCACCCCTCCACTTT. Translated, it gives CAWSRGSDNSPLHF. This chain connects TRBV30 to TRBJ1-6; D gene uncertain. V lost 3 bases to trimming and J lost 5 bases, with 11 bases between them. Per germline, CDR1 GTSNPN and CDR2 SVGIG (reference sequence). The CDR3 has 14 amino acids.